Listed here are 2 T cell receptor beta chains from one sample, sequenced in a study of blood T cell repertoires in COVID-19. Here immunoSEQ multiplex PCR was the method, and the copy in TCRdb shows in-frame clones only, minus some. This repertoire shows about 200,000 clones, approximately 86% found once; its top ten account for 10%. The specimen was peripheral blood. The receptors derive from a woman in her fifties or sixties with COVID-19, enrolled during active disease.

This clone was counted a single time. The chain uses TRBV27 and TRBJ1-5, with 9 positions matching TRBD1. Germline CDR1 and CDR2: MNHEY and SMNVEV (reference sequence). This CDR3 spans 15 amino acids. V gave up 8 bases and J gave up 5 bases; unmatched junction bases: 10. The CDR3 DNA is TGTGCCAGCGCTTCGGGACAGGGTTTAGATCAGCCCCAGCATTTT. As protein: CASASGQGLDQPQHF.

This clone was observed a few times. The chain combines TRBV25-1 with TRBJ1-3, with D tentatively TRBD1 (6 bases). From germline, CDR1 is MGHDK and CDR2 SYGVNS. V was cut by 7 bases and J by 5 bases, with 12 bases left in between. This CDR3 comprises 13 residues. CDR3 sequence reads: CASTGQPRNTIYF. The CDR3 nucleotides are TGTGCCAGCACCGGACAGCCTAGAAACACCATATATTTT.